The TCR beta chain described here comes from a study of T-cell reconstitution after alpha-beta-depleted transplantation in children. Trimming cost V 6 bases and J 8 bases, with 22 bases left between them. The CDR3 extends over 15 amino acids. This clonotype was picked up many times. It was with unique molecular identifiers that the TCRbeta library was prepared. TCRdb re-called the PCR reads with MiXCR, one entry per CDR3 protein. This sample has approximately 800,000 distinct CDR3 sequences, with roughly 15% found just once. This chain connects TRBV12-3 or TRBV12-4 to TRBJ1-2; D unresolved. This TCR derives from a male patient between 5 and 17 years old who had a stem cell transplant for acute lymphoblastic leukemia, so the T cells may come from the graft donor. Material: PBMCs, mostly from graft donor cells, obtained 360 days after TCRalphabeta/CD19-depleted stem cell transplant. The CDR3 sequence is CASSPTELRLPGYTF. CDR3 nucleotides: TGTGCCAGCAGCCCAACAGAATTACGCCTCCCGGGCTACACCTTC.